This T cell receptor beta chain comes out of a study of human T cells and chemical hapten exposure. The library gave individual cDNA molecules unique molecular identifiers. TCRdb recomputed calls from the RACE reads with MiXCR, one row per CDR3 protein. This repertoire shows some 170,000 distinct CDR3 sequences, about 27% found once; its top ten account for about 2.1%. Time point noted: patch test 3, about 24 weeks after DPC sensitization. The treatment is: therapeutic diphenylcyclopropenone sensitization with weekly scalp DPC. Alopecia patients deemed DPC-suitable, aged 18 to 70, excluding pregnancy. The CDR3 covers 13 residues. Germline V gene lookup returns CDR1 DFQATT and CDR2 SNEGSKA (reference sequence). V was trimmed by 5 bases and J by 0 bases, leaving 10 bases between them.

This receptor was obtained from a woman aged 18 to 35 with alopecia areata. Some clones in this sample may be carry-over from other donors' samples. The sample consisted of whole blood, taken in connection with sensitization to the hapten diphenylcyclopropenone (DPC). The chain uses TRBV20-1 and TRBJ1-2; D gene ambiguous. CDR3 sequence: CSAPPRTNYGYTF. CDR3 in DNA: TGCAGTGCTCCCCCTCGGACTAACTATGGCTACACCTTC.